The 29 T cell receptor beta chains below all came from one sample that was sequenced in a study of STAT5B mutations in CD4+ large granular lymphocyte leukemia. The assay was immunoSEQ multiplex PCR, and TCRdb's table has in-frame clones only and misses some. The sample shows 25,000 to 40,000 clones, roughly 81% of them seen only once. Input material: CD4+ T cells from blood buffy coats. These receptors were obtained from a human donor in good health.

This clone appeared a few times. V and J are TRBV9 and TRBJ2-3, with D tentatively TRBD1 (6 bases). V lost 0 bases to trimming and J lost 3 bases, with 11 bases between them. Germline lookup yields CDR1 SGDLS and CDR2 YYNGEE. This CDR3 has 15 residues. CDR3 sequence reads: CASSVGLQGTDTQYF. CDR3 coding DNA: TGTGCCAGCAGCGTAGGGTTGCAGGGGACAGATACGCAGTATTTT. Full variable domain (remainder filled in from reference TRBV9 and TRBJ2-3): DSGVTQTPKHLITATGQRVTLRCSPRSGDLSVYWYQQSLDQGLQFLIQYYNGEERAKGNILERFSAQQFPDLHSELNLSSLELGDSALYFCASSVGLQGTDTQYFGPGTRLTVL.

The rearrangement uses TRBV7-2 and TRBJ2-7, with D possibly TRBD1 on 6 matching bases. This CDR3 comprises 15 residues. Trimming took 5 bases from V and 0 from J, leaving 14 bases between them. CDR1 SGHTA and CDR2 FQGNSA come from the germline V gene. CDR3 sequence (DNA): TGTGCCAGCAGCCAGGTGGCAGGGGCCTCCTACGAGCAGTACTTC. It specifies CASSQVAGASYEQYF.

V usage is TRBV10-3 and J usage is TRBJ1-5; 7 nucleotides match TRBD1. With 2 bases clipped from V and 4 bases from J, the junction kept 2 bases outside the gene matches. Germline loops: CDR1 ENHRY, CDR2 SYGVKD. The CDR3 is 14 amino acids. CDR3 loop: CAISETGDNQPQHF. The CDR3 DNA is TGTGCCATCAGTGAGACAGGGGATAATCAGCCCCAGCATTTT.

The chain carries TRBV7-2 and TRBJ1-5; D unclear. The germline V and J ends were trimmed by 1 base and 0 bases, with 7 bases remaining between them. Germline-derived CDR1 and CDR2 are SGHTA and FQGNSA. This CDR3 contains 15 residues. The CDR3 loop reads CASSLVGNSNQPQHF. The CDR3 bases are TGTGCCAGCAGCTTAGTTGGAAATAGCAATCAGCCCCAGCATTTT.

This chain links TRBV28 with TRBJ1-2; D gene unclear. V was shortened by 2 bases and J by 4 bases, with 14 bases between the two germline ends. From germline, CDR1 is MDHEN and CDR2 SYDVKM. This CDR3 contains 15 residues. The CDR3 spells CASSLPLPQSYGYTF. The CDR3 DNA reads TGTGCCAGCAGTTTACCCTTACCACAGTCCTATGGCTACACCTTC.

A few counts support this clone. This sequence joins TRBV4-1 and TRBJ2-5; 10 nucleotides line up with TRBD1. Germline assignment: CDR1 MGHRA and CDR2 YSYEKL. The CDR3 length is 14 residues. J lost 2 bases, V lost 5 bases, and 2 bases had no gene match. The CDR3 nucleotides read TGCGCCAGCAGCAGGACAGGGGGGCAAGAGACCCAGTACTTC. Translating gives CASSRTGGQETQYF.

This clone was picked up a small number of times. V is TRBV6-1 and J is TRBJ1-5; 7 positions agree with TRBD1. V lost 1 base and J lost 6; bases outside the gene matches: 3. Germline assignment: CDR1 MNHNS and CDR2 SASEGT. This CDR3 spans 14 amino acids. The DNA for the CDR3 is TGTGCCAGCAGTGAAGGGACAGGACGTCAGCCCCAGCATTTT. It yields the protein CASSEGTGRQPQHF.

The CDR3 protein is CASSEDRAETQYF. Here the CDR3 DNA reads TGTGCCAGCAGTGAGGACAGGGCAGAGACCCAGTACTTC. This chain uses TRBV6-1 with TRBJ2-5, with 8 bases lining up with TRBD1. The V gene's germline CDR1 is MNHNS and CDR2 SASEGT. V was clipped by 3 bases and J by 4 bases; unmatched bases: 1. CDR3 length: 13 amino acids.

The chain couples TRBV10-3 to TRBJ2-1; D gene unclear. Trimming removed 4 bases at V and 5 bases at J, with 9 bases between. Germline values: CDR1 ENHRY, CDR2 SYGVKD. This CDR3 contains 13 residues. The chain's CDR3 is CAISGSGNNEQFF. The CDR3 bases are TGTGCCATCAGTGGTTCTGGAAACAATGAGCAGTTCTTC.

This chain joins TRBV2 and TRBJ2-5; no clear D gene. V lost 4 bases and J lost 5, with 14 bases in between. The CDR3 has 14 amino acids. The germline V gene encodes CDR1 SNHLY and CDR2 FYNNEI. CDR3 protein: CASSGAAAGETQYF. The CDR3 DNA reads TGTGCCAGCAGTGGGGCCGCCGCCGGGGAGACCCAGTACTTC.

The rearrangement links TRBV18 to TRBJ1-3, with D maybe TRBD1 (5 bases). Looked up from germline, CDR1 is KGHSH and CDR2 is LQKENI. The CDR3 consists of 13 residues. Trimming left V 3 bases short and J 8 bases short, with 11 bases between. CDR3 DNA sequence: TGTGCCAGCTCACCCGGGGCCGTGGACACCATATATTTT. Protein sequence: CASSPGAVDTIYF.

CDR3 coding DNA: TGCGCCAGCAGCTTGGCTCTAGCGGGAGCGACAGATACGCAGTATTTT. Protein: CASSLALAGATDTQYF. The V gene is TRBV5-1, the J gene TRBJ2-3; TRBD2 matches 10 bases. The CDR3 has 16 amino acids. V was pared by 0 bases and J by 3 bases, with 4 bases of the junction left unmatched. Germline CDR1 SGHRS, CDR2 YFSETQ.

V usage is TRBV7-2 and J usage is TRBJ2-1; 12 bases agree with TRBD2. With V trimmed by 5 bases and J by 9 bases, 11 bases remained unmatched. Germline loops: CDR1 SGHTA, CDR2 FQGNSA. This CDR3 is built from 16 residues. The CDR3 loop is CASSQYSSGRAGEQFF. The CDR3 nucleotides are TGTGCCAGCAGCCAATACTCTAGCGGGAGGGCCGGTGAGCAGTTCTTC.

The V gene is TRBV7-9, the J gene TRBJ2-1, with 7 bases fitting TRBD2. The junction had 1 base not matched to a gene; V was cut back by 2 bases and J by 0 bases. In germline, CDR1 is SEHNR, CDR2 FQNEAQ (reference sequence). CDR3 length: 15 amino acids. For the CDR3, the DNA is TGTGCCAGCAGCTTACGCGGGAGCTCCTACAATGAGCAGTTCTTC. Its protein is CASSLRGSSYNEQFF.

This CDR3 is CASSPNNYGYTF. The CDR3 coding sequence is TGCGCCAGCAGTCCGAATAACTATGGCTACACCTTC. The genes are TRBV5-1 and TRBJ1-2; D is uncertain. The CDR3 spans 12 residues. Germline-derived CDR1 and CDR2 are SGHRS and YFSETQ. V gave up 5 bases and J gave up 1 base, with 6 bases separating them.

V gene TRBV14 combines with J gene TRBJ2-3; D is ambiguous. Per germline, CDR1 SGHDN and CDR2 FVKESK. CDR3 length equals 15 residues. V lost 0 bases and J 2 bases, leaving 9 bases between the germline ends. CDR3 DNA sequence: TGTGCCAGCAGCCAAGAATGGGATATCACAGATACGCAGTATTTT. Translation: CASSQEWDITDTQYF.

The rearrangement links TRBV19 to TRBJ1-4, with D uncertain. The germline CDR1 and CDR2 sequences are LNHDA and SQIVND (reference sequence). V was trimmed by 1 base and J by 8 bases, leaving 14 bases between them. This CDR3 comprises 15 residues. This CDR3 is CASSIAGVESEKLFF. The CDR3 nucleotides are TGTGCCAGTAGTATAGCCGGGGTGGAAAGCGAAAAACTGTTTTTT.

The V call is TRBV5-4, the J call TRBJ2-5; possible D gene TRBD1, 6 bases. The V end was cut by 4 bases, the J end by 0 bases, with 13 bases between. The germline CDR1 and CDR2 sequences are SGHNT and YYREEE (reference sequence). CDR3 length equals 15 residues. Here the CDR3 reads CASSLRQAHQETQYF. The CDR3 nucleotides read TGTGCCAGCAGCCTACGACAGGCCCACCAAGAGACCCAGTACTTC. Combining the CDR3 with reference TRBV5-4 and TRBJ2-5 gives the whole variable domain ETGVTQSPTHLIKTRGQQVTLRCSSQSGHNTVSWYQQALGQGPQFIFQYYREEENGRGNFPPRFSGLQFPNYSSELNVNALELDDSALYLCASSLRQAHQETQYFGPGTRLLVL.

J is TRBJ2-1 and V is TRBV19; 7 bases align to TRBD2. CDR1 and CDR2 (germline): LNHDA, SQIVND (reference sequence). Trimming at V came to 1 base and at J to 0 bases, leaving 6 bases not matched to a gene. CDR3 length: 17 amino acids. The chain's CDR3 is CASSIGDYSFSYNEQFF. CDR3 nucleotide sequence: TGTGCCAGTAGTATAGGGGACTACTCCTTCTCCTACAATGAGCAGTTCTTC.

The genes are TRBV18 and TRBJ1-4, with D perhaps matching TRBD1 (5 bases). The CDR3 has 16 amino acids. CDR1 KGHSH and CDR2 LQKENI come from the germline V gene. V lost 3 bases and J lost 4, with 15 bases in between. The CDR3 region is CASSPLDNRNNEKLFF. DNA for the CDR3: TGTGCCAGCTCACCCTTGGACAATCGAAATAATGAAAAACTGTTTTTT. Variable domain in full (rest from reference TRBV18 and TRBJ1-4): NAGVMQNPRHLVRRRGQEARLRCSPMKGHSHVYWYRQLPEEGLKFMVYLQKENIIDESGMPKERFSAEFPKEGPSILRIQQVVRGDSAAYFCASSPLDNRNNEKLFFGSGTQLSVL.

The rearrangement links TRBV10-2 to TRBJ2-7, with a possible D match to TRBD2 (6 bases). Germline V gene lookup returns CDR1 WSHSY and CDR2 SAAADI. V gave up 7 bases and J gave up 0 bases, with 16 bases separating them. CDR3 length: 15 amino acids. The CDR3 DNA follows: TGCGCCAGCATCCTCGGGGGAGACAGCTCCTACGAGCAGTACTTC. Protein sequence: CASILGGDSSYEQYF.

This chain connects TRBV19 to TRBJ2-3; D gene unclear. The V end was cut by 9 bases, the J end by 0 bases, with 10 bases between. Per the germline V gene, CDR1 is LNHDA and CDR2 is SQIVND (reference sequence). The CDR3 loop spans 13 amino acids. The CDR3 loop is CASRLASTDTQYF. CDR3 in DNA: TGTGCCAGCAGGCTCGCTAGCACAGATACGCAGTATTTT.

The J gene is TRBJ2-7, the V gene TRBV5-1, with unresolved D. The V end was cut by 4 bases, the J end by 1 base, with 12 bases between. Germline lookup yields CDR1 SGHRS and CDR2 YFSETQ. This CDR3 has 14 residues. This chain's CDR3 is CASSRDPQSYEQYF. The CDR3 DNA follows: TGCGCCAGCAGCCGCGACCCCCAGTCCTACGAGCAGTACTTC.

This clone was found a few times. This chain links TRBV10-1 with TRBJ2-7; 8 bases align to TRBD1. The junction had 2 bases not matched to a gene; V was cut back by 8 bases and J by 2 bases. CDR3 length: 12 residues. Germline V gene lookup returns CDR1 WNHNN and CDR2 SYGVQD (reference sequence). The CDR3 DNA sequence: TGCGCCAGCTGGGGACAGGCCTACGAGCAGTACTTC. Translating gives CASWGQAYEQYF.

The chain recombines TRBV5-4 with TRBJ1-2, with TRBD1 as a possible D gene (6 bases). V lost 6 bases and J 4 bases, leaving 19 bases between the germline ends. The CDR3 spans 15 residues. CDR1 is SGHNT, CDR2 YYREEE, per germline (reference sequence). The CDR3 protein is CASTPDGQSIYGYTF. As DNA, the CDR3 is TGTGCCAGCACCCCAGACGGACAGTCAATCTATGGCTACACCTTC.

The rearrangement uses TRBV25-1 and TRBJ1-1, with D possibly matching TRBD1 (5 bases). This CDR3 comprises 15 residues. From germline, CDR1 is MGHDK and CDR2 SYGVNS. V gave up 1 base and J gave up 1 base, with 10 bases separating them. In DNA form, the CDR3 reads TGTGCCAGCAGTGAATTTCGGGGGGGGAACACTGAAGCTTTCTTT. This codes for CASSEFRGGNTEAFF.

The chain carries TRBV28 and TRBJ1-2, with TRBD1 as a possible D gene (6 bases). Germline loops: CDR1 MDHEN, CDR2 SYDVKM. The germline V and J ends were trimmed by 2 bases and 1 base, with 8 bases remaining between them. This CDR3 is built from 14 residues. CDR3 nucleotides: TGTGCCAGCAGTTTAGGACAGTTTAACTATGGCTACACCTTC. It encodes CASSLGQFNYGYTF.

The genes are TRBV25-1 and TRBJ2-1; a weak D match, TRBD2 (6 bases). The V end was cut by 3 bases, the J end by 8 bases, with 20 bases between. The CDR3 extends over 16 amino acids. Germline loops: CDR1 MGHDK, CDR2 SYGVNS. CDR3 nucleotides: TGTGCCAGCAGTGATTCTCCGGGAGTTCACGGCGATGAGCAGTTCTTC. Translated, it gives CASSDSPGVHGDEQFF.

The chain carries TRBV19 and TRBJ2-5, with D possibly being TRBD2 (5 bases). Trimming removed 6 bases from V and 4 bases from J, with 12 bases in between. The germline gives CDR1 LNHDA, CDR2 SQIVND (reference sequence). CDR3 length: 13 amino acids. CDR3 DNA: TGTGCCAGTAGCAGCGGAGAGGCAGAGACCCAGTACTTC. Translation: CASSSGEAETQYF.